These 9 T cell receptor beta chains were sequenced from one sample in a study of CD8 T cells in ankylosing spondylitis. Each CDR3 protein is one row after TCRdb ran MiXCR on the 5' RACE reads. This sample carries 180,000 or so distinct CDR3 sequences, around 10% of them seen once, and the ten largest clones take approximately 32%. The material sequenced was blood, either unsorted or a sorted T cell fraction (not recorded which). The source of these receptors is a male donor with ankylosing spondylitis or in good health (not recorded which).

This clonotype was seen more than once but under ten times. This chain uses TRBV5-1 with TRBJ2-2, with 9 positions matching TRBD1. The germline gives CDR1 SGHRS, CDR2 YFSETQ. The CDR3 extends over 16 amino acids. After removal of 0 bases from V and 2 bases from J, the junction contained 2 bases not matched to a gene. The chain's CDR3 is CASSLVDRGNTGELFF. In nucleotides, the CDR3 is TGCGCCAGCAGCTTGGTGGACAGGGGAAACACCGGGGAGCTGTTTTTT.

The sample holds a few counts of this clonotype. This chain uses TRBV20-1 with TRBJ2-3; possible D gene TRBD1, 5 bases. Germline V gene sequence: CDR1 DFQATT, CDR2 SNEGSKA (reference sequence). V was pared by 4 bases and J by 1 base, with 9 bases between. CDR3 length equals 13 residues. CDR3 residues: CSAIDRRTDTQYF. The CDR3 DNA reads as TGCAGTGCTATTGACAGACGCACAGATACGCAGTATTTT.

About this clonotype itself: Its ends do not fully match the called genes, so a read error is possible. The V and J genes are TRBV12-3 or TRBV12-4 and TRBJ2-1; 7 bases are shared with TRBD2. The CDR3 spans 15 residues. The CDR3 protein is CASSFGRSSYNAQFF. In DNA form, the CDR3 reads TGTGCCAGCAGTTTCGGGAGGAGCTCCTACAATGCGCAGTTCTTC.

This clonotype was observed a handful of times. The rearrangement uses TRBV3-1 and TRBJ1-2; D is unresolved. Germline assignment: CDR1 LGHDT and CDR2 YNNKEL (reference sequence). V lost 0 bases to trimming and J lost 8 bases, with 13 bases between them. This CDR3 region has 14 residues. The chain's CDR3 is CASSQDYGSRGYTF. In DNA, the CDR3 is TGTGCCAGCAGCCAAGATTACGGTTCTCGGGGCTACACCTTC.

This clonotype appeared many times. V gene TRBV4-1 combines with J gene TRBJ2-7; unclear D gene. Trimming removed 0 bases from V and 2 bases from J, with 8 bases in between. The CDR3 runs 14 residues. CDR1 and CDR2 (germline): MGHRA, YSYEKL. The CDR3 sequence: CASSQDPNTYEQYF. In nucleotides, the CDR3 is TGCGCCAGCAGCCAAGACCCTAACACCTACGAGCAGTACTTC.

Only one count was recorded for this clonotype. A much larger clone is a single base away; this may be a read error. The chain is built from TRBV9 and TRBJ1-3, with unresolved D. Germline assignment: CDR1 SGDLS and CDR2 YYNGEE. This CDR3 comprises 15 residues. The CDR3: CANSVTTASGNTIYF. The CDR3 DNA is TGTGCCAACAGCGTTACCACAGCCTCTGGAAACACCATATATTTT.

The V and J genes are TRBV6-2 or TRBV6-3 and TRBJ2-7, with a possible D match to TRBD1 (5 bases). With 8 bases removed from V and 6 bases from J, the gap between germline ends came to 11 bases. The germline V gene has CDR1 MNHEY and CDR2 SVGEGT. The CDR3 consists of 11 residues. The CDR3 here is CASRSGFEQYF. CDR3 nucleotides: TGTGCCAGCCGCTCAGGGTTCGAGCAGTACTTC.

This clonotype was recorded at least ten times. V is TRBV6-5 and J is TRBJ2-1, with 11 bases lining up with TRBD2. The length of the CDR3 is 17 residues. Trimming at V came to 2 bases and at J to 8 bases, leaving 11 bases not matched to a gene. Germline CDR1 MNHEY, CDR2 SVGAGI. The CDR3: CASSYPTGLAGGHEQFF. CDR3 DNA sequence: TGTGCCAGCAGTTACCCTACAGGGCTAGCGGGAGGACATGAGCAGTTCTTC.

This clonotype occurred many times. The genes are TRBV5-5 and TRBJ1-6; D call uncertain. V was clipped by 0 bases and J by 10 bases, with 11 bases between them. Germline V gene lookup returns CDR1 SGHKS and CDR2 YYEKEE (reference sequence). The CDR3 has 14 amino acids. In DNA, the CDR3 is TGTGCCAGCAGCTTGGGGGCGTCGTGGTCACCCCTCCACTTT. Encoded protein: CASSLGASWSPLHF.